Each of the 2 T cell receptor beta chains below was sequenced from the same sample in a study of blood T cell dynamics during melanoma immunotherapy. Generated by immunoSEQ multiplex PCR, the TCRdb table keeps only in-frame clones and is missing some. The repertoire holds about 14,000 clones, with around 86% as singletons. Time point given: pre-treatment baseline. Specimen: blood, collected from a patient treated with checkpoint blockade. These receptors originate from a human donor with melanoma.

The V gene is TRBV25-1, the J gene TRBJ2-1; TRBD2 matches 8 bases. Germline CDR1 MGHDK, CDR2 SYGVNS. The J segment lost 1 base and the V segment lost 6 bases, leaving 2 bases of the junction unmatched. The CDR3 has 14 residues. The CDR3 loop reads CASSSGGSYNEQFF. The CDR3 nucleotides read TGTGCCAGCAGCAGCGGGGGATCCTACAATGAGCAGTTCTTC.

This clone was seen only a few times. J is TRBJ1-6 and V is TRBV19; D is ambiguous. Trimming left V 3 bases short and J 6 bases short, with 12 bases between. CDR1 is LNHDA and CDR2 is SQIVND in the germline V gene (reference sequence). The CDR3 is 15 residues long. For the CDR3, the DNA is TGTGCCAGTAGTATTGGTACTACCCCTAATTCACCCCTCCACTTT. It yields the protein CASSIGTTPNSPLHF.